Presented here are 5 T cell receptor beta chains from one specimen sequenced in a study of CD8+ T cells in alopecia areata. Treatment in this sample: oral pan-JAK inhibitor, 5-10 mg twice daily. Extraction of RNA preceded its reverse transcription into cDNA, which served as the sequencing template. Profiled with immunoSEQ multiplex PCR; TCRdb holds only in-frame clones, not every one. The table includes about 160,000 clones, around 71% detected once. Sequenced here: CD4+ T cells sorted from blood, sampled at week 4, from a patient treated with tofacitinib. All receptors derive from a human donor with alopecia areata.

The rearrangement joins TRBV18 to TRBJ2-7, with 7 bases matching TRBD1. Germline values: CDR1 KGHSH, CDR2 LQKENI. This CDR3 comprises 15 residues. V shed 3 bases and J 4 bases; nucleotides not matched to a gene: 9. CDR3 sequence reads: CASSPSPGTDYEQYF. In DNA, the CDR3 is TGTGCCAGCTCACCTTCTCCCGGGACAGATTACGAGCAGTACTTC.

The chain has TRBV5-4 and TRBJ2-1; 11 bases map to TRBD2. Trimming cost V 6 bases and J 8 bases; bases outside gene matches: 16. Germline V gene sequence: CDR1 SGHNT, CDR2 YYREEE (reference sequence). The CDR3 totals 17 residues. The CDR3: CASTISGGAVFSDEQFF. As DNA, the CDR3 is TGTGCCAGCACTATTAGCGGGGGGGCGGTGTTTAGCGATGAGCAGTTCTTC.

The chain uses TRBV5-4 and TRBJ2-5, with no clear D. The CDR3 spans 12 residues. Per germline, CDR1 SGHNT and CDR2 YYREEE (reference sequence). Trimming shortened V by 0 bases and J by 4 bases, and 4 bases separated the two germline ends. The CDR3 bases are TGTGCCAGCAGCTTGGGCGTAGAGACCCAGTACTTC. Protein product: CASSLGVETQYF.

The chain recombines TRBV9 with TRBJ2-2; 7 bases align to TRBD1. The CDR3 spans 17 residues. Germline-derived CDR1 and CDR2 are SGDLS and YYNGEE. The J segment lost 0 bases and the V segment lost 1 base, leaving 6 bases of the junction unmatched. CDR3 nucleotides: TGTGCCAGCAGCGTAATGACGGGGACAGCGAACACCGGGGAGCTGTTTTTT. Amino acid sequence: CASSVMTGTANTGELFF. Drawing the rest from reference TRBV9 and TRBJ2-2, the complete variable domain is DSGVTQTPKHLITATGQRVTLRCSPRSGDLSVYWYQQSLDQGLQFLIQYYNGEERAKGNILERFSAQQFPDLHSELNLSSLELGDSALYFCASSVMTGTANTGELFFGEGSRLTVL.

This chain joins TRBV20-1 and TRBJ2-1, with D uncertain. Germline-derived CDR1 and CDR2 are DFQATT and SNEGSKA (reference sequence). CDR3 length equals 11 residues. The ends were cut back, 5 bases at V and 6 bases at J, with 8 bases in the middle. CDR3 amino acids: CSAPYRNEQFF. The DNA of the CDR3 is TGCAGTGCTCCCTACCGCAATGAGCAGTTCTTC.